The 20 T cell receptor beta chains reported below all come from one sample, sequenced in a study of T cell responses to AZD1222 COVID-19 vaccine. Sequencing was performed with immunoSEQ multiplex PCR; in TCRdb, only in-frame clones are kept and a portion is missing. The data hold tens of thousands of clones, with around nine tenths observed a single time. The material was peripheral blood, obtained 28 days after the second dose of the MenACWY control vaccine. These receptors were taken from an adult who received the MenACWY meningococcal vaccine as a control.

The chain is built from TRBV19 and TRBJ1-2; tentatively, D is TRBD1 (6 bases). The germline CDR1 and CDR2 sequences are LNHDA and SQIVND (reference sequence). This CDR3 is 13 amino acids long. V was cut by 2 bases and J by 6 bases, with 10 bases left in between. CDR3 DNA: TGTGCCAGTAGTATATGGGCAGGGGATGGCTACACCTTC. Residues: CASSIWAGDGYTF. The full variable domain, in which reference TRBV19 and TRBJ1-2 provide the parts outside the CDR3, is DGGITQSPKYLFRKEGQNVTLSCEQNLNHDAMYWYRQDPGQGLRLIYYSQIVNDFQKGDIAEGYSVSREKKESFPLTVTSAQKNPTAFYLCASSIWAGDGYTFGSGTRLTVV.

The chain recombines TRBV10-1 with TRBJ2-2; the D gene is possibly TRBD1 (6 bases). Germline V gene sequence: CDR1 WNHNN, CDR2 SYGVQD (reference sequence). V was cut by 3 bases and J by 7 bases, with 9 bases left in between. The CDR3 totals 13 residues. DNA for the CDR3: TGCGCCAGCAGTGATAAGGGGGTCGGGGAGCTGTTTTTT. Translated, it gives CASSDKGVGELFF.

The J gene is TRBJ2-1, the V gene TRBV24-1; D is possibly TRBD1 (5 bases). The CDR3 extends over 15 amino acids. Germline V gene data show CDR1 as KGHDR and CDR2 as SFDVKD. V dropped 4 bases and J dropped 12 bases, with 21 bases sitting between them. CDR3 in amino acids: CATSDRQGTGAGQFF. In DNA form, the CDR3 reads TGTGCCACCAGTGACCGCCAGGGCACTGGTGCTGGGCAGTTCTTC.

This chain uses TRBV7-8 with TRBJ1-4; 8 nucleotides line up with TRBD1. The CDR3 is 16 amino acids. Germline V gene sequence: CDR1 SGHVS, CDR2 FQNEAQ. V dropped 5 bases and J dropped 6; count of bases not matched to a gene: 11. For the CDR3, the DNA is TGTGCCAGCAGCGCAGGTCCGGGACAGGTCGATGAAAAACTGTTTTTT. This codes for CASSAGPGQVDEKLFF.

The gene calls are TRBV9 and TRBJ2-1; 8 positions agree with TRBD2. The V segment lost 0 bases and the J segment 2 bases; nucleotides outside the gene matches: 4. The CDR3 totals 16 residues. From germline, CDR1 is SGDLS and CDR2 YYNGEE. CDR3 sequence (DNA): TGTGCCAGCAGCGTAGAGGGGACTAGAGCCTACAATGAGCAGTTCTTC. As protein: CASSVEGTRAYNEQFF.

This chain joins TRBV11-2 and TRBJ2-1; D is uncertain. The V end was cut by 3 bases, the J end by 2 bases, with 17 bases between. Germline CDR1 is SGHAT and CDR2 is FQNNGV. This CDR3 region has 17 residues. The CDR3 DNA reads TGTGCCAGCAGCTTCTCTGTAGGCAGGCGGACCTACAATGAGCAGTTCTTC. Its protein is CASSFSVGRRTYNEQFF.

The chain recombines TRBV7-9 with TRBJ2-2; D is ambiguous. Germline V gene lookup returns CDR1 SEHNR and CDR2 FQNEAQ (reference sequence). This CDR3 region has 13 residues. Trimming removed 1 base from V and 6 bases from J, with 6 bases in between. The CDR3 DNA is TGTGCCAGCAGCTTAGATGTCCCCGGGGAGCTGTTTTTT. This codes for CASSLDVPGELFF. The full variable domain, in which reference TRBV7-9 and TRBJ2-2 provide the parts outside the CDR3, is DTGVSQNPRHKITKRGQNVTFRCDPISEHNRLYWYRQTLGQGPEFLTYFQNEAQLEKSRLLSDRFSAERPKGSFSTLEIQRTEQGDSAMYLCASSLDVPGELFFGEGSRLTVL.

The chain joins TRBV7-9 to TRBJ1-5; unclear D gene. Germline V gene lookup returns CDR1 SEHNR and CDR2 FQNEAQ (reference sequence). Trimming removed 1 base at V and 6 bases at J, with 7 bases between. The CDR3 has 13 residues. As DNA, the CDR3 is TGTGCCAGCAGCTTAGGCGGGGTTCAGCCCCAGCATTTT. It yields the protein CASSLGGVQPQHF.

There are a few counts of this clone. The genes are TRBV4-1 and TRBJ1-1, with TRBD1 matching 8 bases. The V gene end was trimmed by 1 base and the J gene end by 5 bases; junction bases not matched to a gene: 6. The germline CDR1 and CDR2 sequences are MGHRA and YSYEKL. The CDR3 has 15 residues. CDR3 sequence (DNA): TGCGCCAGCAGCCAAGCCCACAGGGGGAGGACTGAAGCTTTCTTT. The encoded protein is CASSQAHRGRTEAFF.

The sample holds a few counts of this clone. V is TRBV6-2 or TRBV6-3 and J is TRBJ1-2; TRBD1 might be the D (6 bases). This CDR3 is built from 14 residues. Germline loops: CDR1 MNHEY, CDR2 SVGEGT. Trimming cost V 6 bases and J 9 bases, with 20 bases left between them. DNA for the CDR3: TGTGCCAGCAGCAGACAGTCGGACGGGGGCAGCTACACCTTC. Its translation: CASSRQSDGGSYTF.

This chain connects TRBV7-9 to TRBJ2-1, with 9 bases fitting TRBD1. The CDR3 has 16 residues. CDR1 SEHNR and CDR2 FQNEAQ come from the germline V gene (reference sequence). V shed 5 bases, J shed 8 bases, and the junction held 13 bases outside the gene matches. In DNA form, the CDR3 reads TGTGCCAGCAGCGGCAGGACCGGGACAGGGTCGTATGAGCAGTTCTTC. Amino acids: CASSGRTGTGSYEQFF.

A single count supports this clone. In nucleotides, the CDR3 is TGTGCCAGCAGCACTACAACTAGCGGAGGGCGGAATGAGCAGTTCTTC. The encoded protein is CASSTTTSGGRNEQFF. V gene TRBV6-2 or TRBV6-3 combines with J gene TRBJ2-1; 8 bases agree with TRBD2. With V trimmed by 6 bases and J by 7 bases, 14 bases remained unmatched. Germline V gives CDR1 MNHEY, CDR2 SVGEGT. The CDR3 loop spans 16 amino acids.

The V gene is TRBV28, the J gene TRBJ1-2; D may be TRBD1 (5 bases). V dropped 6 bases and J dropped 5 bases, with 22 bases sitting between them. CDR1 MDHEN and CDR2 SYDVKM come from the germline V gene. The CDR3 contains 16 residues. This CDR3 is CASRTVRDGVRYGYTF. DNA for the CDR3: TGTGCCAGCAGGACGGTTCGGGACGGTGTCAGATATGGCTACACCTTC.

CDR3 sequence (DNA): TGTGCCAGTAACCCCGGCCAGGGGGCTAACTATGGCTACACCTTC. As protein: CASNPGQGANYGYTF. V gene TRBV19 combines with J gene TRBJ1-2; TRBD1 agrees at 7 bases. This CDR3 has 15 amino acids. Germline assignment: CDR1 LNHDA and CDR2 SQIVND (reference sequence). The V gene end was trimmed by 7 bases and the J gene end by 0 bases; junction bases not matched to a gene: 8.

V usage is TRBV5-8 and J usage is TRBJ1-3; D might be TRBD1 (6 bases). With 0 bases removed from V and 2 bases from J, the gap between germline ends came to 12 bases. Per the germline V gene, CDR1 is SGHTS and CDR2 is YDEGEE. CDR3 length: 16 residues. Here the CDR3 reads CASSLAAGAAGNTIYF. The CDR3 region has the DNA TGTGCCAGCAGCTTGGCGGCGGGGGCGGCTGGAAACACCATATATTTT.

The chain's CDR3 is CASSLGLAATYEQYF. The CDR3, as DNA: TGTGCCAGCAGCTTAGGACTAGCGGCCACCTACGAGCAGTACTTC. V is TRBV5-6 and J is TRBJ2-7, with 10 positions matching TRBD2. In germline, CDR1 is SGHDT, CDR2 YYEEEE. This CDR3 is built from 15 residues. V trimming: 2 bases; J trimming: 2 bases; junction bases outside the gene matches: 4.

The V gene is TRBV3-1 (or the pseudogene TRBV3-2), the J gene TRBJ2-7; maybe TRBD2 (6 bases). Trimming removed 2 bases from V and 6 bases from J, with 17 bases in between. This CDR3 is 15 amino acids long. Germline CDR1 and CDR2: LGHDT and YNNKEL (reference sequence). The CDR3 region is CASSQTSGTGREQYF. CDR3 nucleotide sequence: TGTGCCAGCAGCCAAACTTCAGGGACTGGGCGCGAGCAGTACTTC.

CDR3 DNA sequence: TGTGCCAGCAGCCCACGGGACAGGGGAGGCAATGAGCAGTTCTTC. Its protein product is CASSPRDRGGNEQFF. The chain couples TRBV5-4 to TRBJ2-1; 10 bases align to TRBD1. Per the germline V gene, CDR1 is SGHNT and CDR2 is YYREEE (reference sequence). CDR3 length: 15 amino acids. V lost 4 bases to trimming and J lost 6 bases; unmatched junction nucleotides: 7. Filled out from reference TRBV5-4 and TRBJ2-1, the complete variable domain reads ETGVTQSPTHLIKTRGQQVTLRCSSQSGHNTVSWYQQALGQGPQFIFQYYREEENGRGNFPPRFSGLQFPNYSSELNVNALELDDSALYLCASSPRDRGGNEQFFGPGTRLTVL.

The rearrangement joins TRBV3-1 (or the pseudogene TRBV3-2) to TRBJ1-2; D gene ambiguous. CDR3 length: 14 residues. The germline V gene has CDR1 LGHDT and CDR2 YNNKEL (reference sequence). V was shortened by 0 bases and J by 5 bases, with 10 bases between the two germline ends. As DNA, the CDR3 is TGTGCCAGCAGCCAAGAGACGGGCTATTATGGCTACACCTTC. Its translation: CASSQETGYYGYTF.

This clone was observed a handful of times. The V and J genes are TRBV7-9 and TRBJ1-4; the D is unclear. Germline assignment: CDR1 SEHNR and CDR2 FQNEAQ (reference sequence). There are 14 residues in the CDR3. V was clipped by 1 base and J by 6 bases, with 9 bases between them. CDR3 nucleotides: TGTGCCAGCAGCTTAGGTCGCCTCGATGAAAAACTGTTTTTT. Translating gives CASSLGRLDEKLFF.